This record concerns one TCR beta chain sequence. This sample also contains other DNA sequences that code for the same CDR3. Isolated RNA was reverse transcribed in full, so expressed TCRB transcripts were sequenced. Clones were read by immunoSEQ multiplex PCR, and TCRdb kept only the in-frame ones, dropping some. The repertoire holds around 500,000 clones, with about an eighth as singletons. Trimming stripped 3 bases from V and 2 bases from J, with 5 bases between. Germline V gives CDR1 MNHEY, CDR2 SMNVEV (reference sequence). The CDR3 is 13 amino acids. The sample belongs to a study of beta chain features in type 1 diabetes.

This TCR derives from a woman younger than 35 in good health. The sample was naive CD4+ T cells from blood. The chain carries TRBV27 and TRBJ1-3, with D unresolved. CDR3 sequence (DNA): TGTGCCAGCAGTTTCCGGGCTGGAAACACCATATATTTT. Translating it yields CASSFRAGNTIYF.